This T cell receptor beta chain was recovered during a study of blood T cell repertoires in COVID-19. The table came from immunoSEQ multiplex PCR; TCRdb's copy has only in-frame clones and leaves some out. The data show more than 85,000 clones, over 90% seen once. The CDR3 extends over 13 amino acids. CDR1 is SGHDT and CDR2 is YYEEEE in the germline V gene. J was trimmed by 6 bases and V by 3 bases; bases with no gene match: 3. The sample taken for sequencing was peripheral blood. The TCR sequence derives from a man in his sixties with acute or convalescent COVID-19. The chain employs TRBV5-6 and TRBJ1-1, with 9 bases fitting TRBD1. The CDR3 protein is CASSWDRAPEAFF. The CDR3 region has the DNA TGTGCCAGCAGCTGGGACAGGGCCCCTGAAGCTTTCTTT.